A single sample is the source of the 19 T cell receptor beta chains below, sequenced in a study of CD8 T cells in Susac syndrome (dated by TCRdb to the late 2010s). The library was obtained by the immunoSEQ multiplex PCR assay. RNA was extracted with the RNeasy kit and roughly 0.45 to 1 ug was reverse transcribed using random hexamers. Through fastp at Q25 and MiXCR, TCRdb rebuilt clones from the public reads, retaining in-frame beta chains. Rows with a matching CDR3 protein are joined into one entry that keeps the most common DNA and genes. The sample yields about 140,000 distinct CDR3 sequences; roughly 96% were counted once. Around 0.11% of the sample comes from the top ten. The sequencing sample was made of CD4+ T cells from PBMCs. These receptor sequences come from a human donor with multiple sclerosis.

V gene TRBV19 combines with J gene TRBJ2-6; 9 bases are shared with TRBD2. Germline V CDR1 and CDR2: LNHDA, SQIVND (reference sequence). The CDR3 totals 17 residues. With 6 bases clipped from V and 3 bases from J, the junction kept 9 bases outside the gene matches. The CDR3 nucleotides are TGTGCCAGTAGAAAGGGGCTAGCGGGATTTGGGGCCAACGTCCTGACTTTC. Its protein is CASRKGLAGFGANVLTF. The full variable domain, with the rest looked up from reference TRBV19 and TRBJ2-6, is DGGITQSPKYLFRKEGQNVTLSCEQNLNHDAMYWYRQDPGQGLRLIYYSQIVNDFQKGDIAEGYSVSREKKESFPLTVTSAQKNPTAFYLCASRKGLAGFGANVLTFGAGSRLTVL.

Here the CDR3 reads CSAGQGQEVQYF. The DNA for the CDR3 is TGCAGTGCAGGACAGGGTCAAGAGGTGCAGTACTTC. This chain connects TRBV20-1 to TRBJ2-7, with 8 bases identical to TRBD1. Losses at the gene ends were 6 bases for V and 9 bases for J; bases not matched to a gene: 10. Germline CDR1 is DFQATT and CDR2 is SNEGSKA (reference sequence). This CDR3 has 12 amino acids.

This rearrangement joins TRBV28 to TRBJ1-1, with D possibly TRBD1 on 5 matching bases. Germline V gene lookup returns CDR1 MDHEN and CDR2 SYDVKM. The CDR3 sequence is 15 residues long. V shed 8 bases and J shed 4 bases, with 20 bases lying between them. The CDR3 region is CASGPIGAGSTEAFF. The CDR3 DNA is TGTGCCAGCGGACCAATAGGGGCTGGGAGCACTGAAGCTTTCTTT.

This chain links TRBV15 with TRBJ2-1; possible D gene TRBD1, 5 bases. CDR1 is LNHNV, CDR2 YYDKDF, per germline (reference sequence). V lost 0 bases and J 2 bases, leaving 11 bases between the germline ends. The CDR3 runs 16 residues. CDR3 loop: CATSRDGQGPYNEQFF. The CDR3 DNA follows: TGTGCCACCAGCAGAGATGGTCAGGGCCCCTACAATGAGCAGTTCTTC.

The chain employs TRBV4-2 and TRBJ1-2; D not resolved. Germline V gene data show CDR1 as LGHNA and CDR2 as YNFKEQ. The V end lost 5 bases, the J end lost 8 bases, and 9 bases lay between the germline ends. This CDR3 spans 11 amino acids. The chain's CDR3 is CASSSPPGYTF. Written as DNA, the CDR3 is TGTGCCAGCAGCTCCCCGCCCGGCTACACCTTC.

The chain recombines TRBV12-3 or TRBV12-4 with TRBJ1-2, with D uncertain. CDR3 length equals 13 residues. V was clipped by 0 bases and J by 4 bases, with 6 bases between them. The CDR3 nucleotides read TGTGCCAGCAGTTTAGCGCAGGTCTATGGCTACACCTTC. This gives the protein CASSLAQVYGYTF.

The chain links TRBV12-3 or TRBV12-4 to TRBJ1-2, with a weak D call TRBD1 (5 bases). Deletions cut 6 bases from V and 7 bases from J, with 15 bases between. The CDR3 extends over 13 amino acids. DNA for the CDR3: TGTGCCAGCAGACCCGACAGTGTTGGTGGCTACACCTTC. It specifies CASRPDSVGGYTF.

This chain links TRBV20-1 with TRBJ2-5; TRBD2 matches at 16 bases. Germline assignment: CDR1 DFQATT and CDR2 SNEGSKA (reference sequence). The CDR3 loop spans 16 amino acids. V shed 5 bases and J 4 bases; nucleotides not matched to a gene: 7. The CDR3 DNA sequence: TGCAGTGCTTCCGGGACTAGCGGGAGGGCCAGAGAGACCCAGTACTTC. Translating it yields CSASGTSGRARETQYF.

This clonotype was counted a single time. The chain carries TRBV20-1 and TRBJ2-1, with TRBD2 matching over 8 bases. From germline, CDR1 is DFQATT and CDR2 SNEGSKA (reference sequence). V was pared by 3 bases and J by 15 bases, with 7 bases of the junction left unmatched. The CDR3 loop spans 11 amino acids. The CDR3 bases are TGCAGTGCTAGCCTCGGACTAGCTTGGTTCTTC. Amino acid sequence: CSASLGLAWFF.

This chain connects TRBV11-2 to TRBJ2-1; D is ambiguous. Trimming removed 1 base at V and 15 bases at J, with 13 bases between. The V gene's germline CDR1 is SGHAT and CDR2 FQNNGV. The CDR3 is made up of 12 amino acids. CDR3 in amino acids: CASSLVGSYPFF. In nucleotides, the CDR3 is TGTGCCAGCAGCTTAGTAGGTTCATATCCGTTCTTC.

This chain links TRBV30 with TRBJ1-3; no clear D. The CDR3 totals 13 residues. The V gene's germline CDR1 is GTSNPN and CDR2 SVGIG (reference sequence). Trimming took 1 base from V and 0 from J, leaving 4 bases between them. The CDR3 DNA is TGTGCCTGGAGTGGGGACTCTGGAAACACCATATATTTT. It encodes CAWSGDSGNTIYF. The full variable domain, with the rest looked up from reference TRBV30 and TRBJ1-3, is SQTIHQWPATLVQPVGSPLSLECTVEGTSNPNLYWYRQAAGRGLQLLFYSVGIGQISSEVPQNLSASRPQDRQFILSSKKLLLSDSGFYLCAWSGDSGNTIYFGEGSWLTVV.

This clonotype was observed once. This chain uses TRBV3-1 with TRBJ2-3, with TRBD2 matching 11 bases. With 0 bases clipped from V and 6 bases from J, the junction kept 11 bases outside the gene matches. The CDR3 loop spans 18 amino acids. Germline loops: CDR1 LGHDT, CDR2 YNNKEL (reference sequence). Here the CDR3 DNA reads TGTGCCAGCAGCCAAGACGTCCATCTAGCGGGGGGCGAGGATACGCAGTATTTT. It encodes CASSQDVHLAGGEDTQYF.

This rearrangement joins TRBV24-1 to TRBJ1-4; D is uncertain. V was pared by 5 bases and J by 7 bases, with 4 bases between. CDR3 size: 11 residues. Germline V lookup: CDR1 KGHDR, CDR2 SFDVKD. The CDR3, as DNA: TGTGCCACCAGTGCGGGTGAAAAACTGTTTTTT. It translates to CATSAGEKLFF.

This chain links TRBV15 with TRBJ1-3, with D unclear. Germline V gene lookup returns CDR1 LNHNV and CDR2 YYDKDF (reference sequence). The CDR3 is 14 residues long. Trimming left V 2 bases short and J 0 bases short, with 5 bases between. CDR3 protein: CATSRRHSGNTIYF. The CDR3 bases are TGTGCCACCAGCAGAAGGCACTCTGGAAACACCATATATTTT. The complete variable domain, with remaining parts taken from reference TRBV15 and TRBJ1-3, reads DAMVIQNPRYQVTQFGKPVTLSCSQTLNHNVMYWYQQKSSQAPKLLFHYYDKDFNNEADTPDNFQSRRPNTSFCFLDIRSPGLGDTAMYLCATSRRHSGNTIYFGEGSWLTVV.

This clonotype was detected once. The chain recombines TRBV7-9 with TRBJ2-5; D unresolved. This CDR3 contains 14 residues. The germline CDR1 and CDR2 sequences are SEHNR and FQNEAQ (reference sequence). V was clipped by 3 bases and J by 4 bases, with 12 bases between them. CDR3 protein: CASSLRSTAETQYF. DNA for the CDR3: TGTGCCAGCAGCTTGAGGAGTACCGCAGAGACCCAGTACTTC.

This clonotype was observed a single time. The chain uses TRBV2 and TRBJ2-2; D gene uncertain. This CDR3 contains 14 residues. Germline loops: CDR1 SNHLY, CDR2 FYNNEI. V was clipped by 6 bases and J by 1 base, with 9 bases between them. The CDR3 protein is CASSPNLNTGELFF. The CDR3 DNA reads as TGTGCCAGCAGCCCGAACCTGAACACCGGGGAGCTGTTTTTT.

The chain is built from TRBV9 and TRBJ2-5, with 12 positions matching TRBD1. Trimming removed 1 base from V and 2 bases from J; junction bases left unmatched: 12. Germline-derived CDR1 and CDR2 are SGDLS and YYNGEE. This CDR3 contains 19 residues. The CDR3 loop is CASSVLSGQGARTQETQYF. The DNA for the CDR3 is TGTGCCAGCAGCGTACTCTCGGGACAGGGGGCAAGGACACAAGAGACCCAGTACTTC.

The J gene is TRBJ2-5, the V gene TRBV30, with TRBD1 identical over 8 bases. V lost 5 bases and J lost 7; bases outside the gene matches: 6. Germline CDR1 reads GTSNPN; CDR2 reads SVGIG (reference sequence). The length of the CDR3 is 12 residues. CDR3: CAWDRGSMTQYF. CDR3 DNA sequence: TGTGCCTGGGACAGGGGCTCCATGACCCAGTACTTC.

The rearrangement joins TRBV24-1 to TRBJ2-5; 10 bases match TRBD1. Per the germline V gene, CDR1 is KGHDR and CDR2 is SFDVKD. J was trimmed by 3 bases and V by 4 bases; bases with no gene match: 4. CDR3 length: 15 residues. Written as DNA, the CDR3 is TGTGCCACCAGTGAACCCGGGACAGGGGAAGAGACCCAGTACTTC. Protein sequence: CATSEPGTGEETQYF.